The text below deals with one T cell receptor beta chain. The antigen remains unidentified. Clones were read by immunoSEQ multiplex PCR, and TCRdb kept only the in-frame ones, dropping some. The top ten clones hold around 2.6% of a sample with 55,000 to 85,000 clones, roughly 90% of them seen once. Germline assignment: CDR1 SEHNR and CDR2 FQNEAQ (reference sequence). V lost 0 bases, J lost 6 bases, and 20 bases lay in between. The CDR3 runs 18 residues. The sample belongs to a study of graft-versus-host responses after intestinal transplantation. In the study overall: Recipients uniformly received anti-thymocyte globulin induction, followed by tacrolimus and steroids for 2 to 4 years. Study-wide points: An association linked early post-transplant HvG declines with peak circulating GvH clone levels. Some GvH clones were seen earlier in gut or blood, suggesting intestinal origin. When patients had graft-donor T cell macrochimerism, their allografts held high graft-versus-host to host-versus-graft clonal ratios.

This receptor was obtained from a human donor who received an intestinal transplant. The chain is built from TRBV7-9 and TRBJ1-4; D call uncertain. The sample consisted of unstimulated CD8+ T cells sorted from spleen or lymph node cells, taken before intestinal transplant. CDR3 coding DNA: TGTGCCAGCAGCTTAGCGTTAGGAGGTCGACGTATGTATGAAAAACTGTTTTTT. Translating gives CASSLALGGRRMYEKLFF.